The 25 T cell receptor beta chains reported below all come from one sample, sequenced in a study of blood T cell repertoires in COVID-19. TCRdb's table, derived via immunoSEQ multiplex PCR, lists solely in-frame clones and lacks some. This sample has under 90,000 clones; around nine tenths occur once, and the top ten carry about 2.9%. Sequencing was carried out using peripheral blood. The receptor source for this set is a man aged 65 to 85 with active or convalescent COVID-19.

V and J are TRBV30 and TRBJ1-1; D gene ambiguous. CDR3 length: 13 residues. The V end lost 2 bases, the J end lost 1 base, and 8 bases lay between the germline ends. Germline-derived CDR1 and CDR2 are GTSNPN and SVGIG (reference sequence). The CDR3: CAWSPHPNTEAFF. CDR3 DNA sequence: TGTGCCTGGAGTCCCCATCCGAACACTGAAGCTTTCTTT.

This chain joins TRBV5-1 and TRBJ2-2; D not resolved. From germline, CDR1 is SGHRS and CDR2 YFSETQ. The CDR3 runs 14 residues. V shed 1 base and J shed 6 bases, with 10 bases lying between them. CDR3 amino acids: CASSLSASAGELFF. Written as DNA, the CDR3 is TGCGCCAGCAGCTTGAGCGCTAGTGCCGGGGAGCTGTTTTTT.

The rearrangement uses TRBV4-1 and TRBJ2-1; 7 bases line up with TRBD2. V was pared by 0 bases and J by 10 bases, with 21 bases of the junction left unmatched. In germline, CDR1 is MGHRA, CDR2 YSYEKL. CDR3 size: 19 residues. The CDR3 is CASSQDQVPGGLVVREQFF. As DNA, the CDR3 is TGCGCCAGCAGCCAAGATCAGGTGCCGGGCGGACTAGTGGTGCGGGAGCAGTTCTTC.

This chain links TRBV29-1 with TRBJ1-5, with D perhaps matching TRBD1 (6 bases). V shed 5 bases and J shed 1 base, with 15 bases lying between them. From germline, CDR1 is SQVTM and CDR2 ANQGSEA. The CDR3 loop spans 15 amino acids. The chain's CDR3 is CSVILQGMSNQPQHF. DNA for the CDR3: TGCAGCGTTATACTACAGGGAATGAGCAATCAGCCCCAGCATTTT. Full variable domain (rest looked up from reference TRBV29-1 and TRBJ1-5): SAVISQKPSRDICQRGTSLTIQCQVDSQVTMMFWYRQQPGQSLTLIATANQGSEATYESGFVIDKFPISRPNLTFSTLTVSNMSPEDSSIYLCSVILQGMSNQPQHFGDGTRLSIL.

The CDR3 loop is CASSLSTYTEAFF. The CDR3, as DNA: TGTGCCAGCAGCTTATCCACATACACTGAAGCTTTCTTT. This rearrangement joins TRBV7-2 to TRBJ1-1; D unclear. The CDR3 spans 13 residues. Germline V gives CDR1 SGHTA, CDR2 FQGNSA. V was trimmed by 2 bases and J by 3 bases, leaving 7 bases between them.

This chain uses TRBV6-5 with TRBJ2-7; 8 positions agree with TRBD1. V was pared by 5 bases and J by 1 base, with 4 bases of the junction left unmatched. The CDR3 totals 14 residues. CDR1 is MNHEY, CDR2 SVGAGI, per germline. CDR3 sequence: CASSRTGTSYEQYF. As DNA, the CDR3 is TGTGCCAGCAGTCGGACAGGGACATCCTACGAGCAGTACTTC.

The rearrangement uses TRBV3-1 (or the pseudogene TRBV3-2) and TRBJ2-3; 10 bases fit TRBD2. CDR3 length: 15 residues. The ends lost 4 bases at V and 3 bases at J; junction bases unmatched: 4. Per germline, CDR1 LGHDT and CDR2 YNNKEL (reference sequence). CDR3 in DNA: TGTGCCAGCAGCCTCGTAGCGGGGGGAACAGATACGCAGTATTTT. Amino acids: CASSLVAGGTDTQYF.

The rearrangement uses TRBV5-1 and TRBJ2-2, with D unresolved. The CDR3 is 14 residues long. Germline loops: CDR1 SGHRS, CDR2 YFSETQ. With 4 bases removed from V and 4 bases from J, the gap between germline ends came to 11 bases. CDR3 sequence: CASSPVSGTGELFF. The CDR3 DNA reads as TGCGCCAGCAGCCCAGTTTCGGGCACCGGGGAGCTGTTTTTT.

V is TRBV6-5 and J is TRBJ2-7, with unresolved D. The length of the CDR3 is 14 residues. The V end lost 6 bases, the J end lost 3 bases, and 15 bases lay between the germline ends. The V gene's germline CDR1 is MNHEY and CDR2 SVGAGI. The CDR3 region has the DNA TGTGCCAGCAGAACCACTTACCTTAACTACGAGCAGTACTTC. Its translation is CASRTTYLNYEQYF.

The genes are TRBV27 and TRBJ2-1; TRBD2 aligns across 7 bases. V was pared by 2 bases and J by 7 bases, with 14 bases of the junction left unmatched. The CDR3 consists of 17 residues. The V gene's germline CDR1 is MNHEY and CDR2 SMNVEV (reference sequence). The DNA of the CDR3 is TGTGCCAGCAGTTTAAATGGGGGGGACCACCACCCAAATGAGCAGTTCTTC. Protein product: CASSLNGGDHHPNEQFF.

This clone was found once. This chain links TRBV2 with TRBJ2-3; 10 positions match TRBD2. In germline, CDR1 is SNHLY, CDR2 FYNNEI. Trimming cost V 4 bases and J 4 bases; bases outside gene matches: 5. CDR3 size: 15 residues. CDR3: CASSAQRGGADTQYF. In nucleotides, the CDR3 is TGTGCCAGCAGTGCTCAGCGGGGGGGGGCAGATACGCAGTATTTT. The variable domain in full, completed from reference TRBV2 and TRBJ2-3, reads EPEVTQTPSHQVTQMGQEVILRCVPISNHLYFYWYRQILGQKVEFLVSFYNNEISEKSEIFDDQFSVERPDGSNFTLKIRSTKLEDSAMYFCASSAQRGGADTQYFGPGTRLTVL.

The V call is TRBV9, the J call TRBJ1-2; D is uncertain. Germline V gene lookup returns CDR1 SGDLS and CDR2 YYNGEE. V lost 7 bases and J 0 bases, leaving 10 bases between the germline ends. The CDR3 is 13 residues long. The chain's CDR3 is CASRSRSNYGYTF. The CDR3 DNA sequence: TGTGCCAGCCGTTCTAGGTCTAACTATGGCTACACCTTC.

This clone came up once. V usage is TRBV2 and J usage is TRBJ2-3; TRBD1 matches 8 bases. J was trimmed by 0 bases and V by 7 bases; bases with no gene match: 3. This CDR3 is built from 14 residues. Germline V gives CDR1 SNHLY, CDR2 FYNNEI. The CDR3, as DNA: TGTGCCAGCAATAGGGACAGGAGCACAGATACGCAGTATTTT. It specifies CASNRDRSTDTQYF.

The V call is TRBV7-7, the J call TRBJ2-1, with D possibly being TRBD2 (5 bases). Germline lookup yields CDR1 SSHAT and CDR2 FNYEAQ (reference sequence). This CDR3 is built from 14 residues. V dropped 5 bases and J dropped 7 bases, with 15 bases sitting between them. CDR3 nucleotides: TGTGCCAGCAGCCCAACTTCAGAGGGTAATGAGCAGTTCTTC. It is translated as CASSPTSEGNEQFF.

V gene TRBV30 combines with J gene TRBJ2-1; a possible D gene is TRBD2 (6 bases). CDR3 size: 13 residues. Germline loops: CDR1 GTSNPN, CDR2 SVGIG (reference sequence). V was clipped by 2 bases and J by 7 bases, with 12 bases between them. The CDR3 here is CAWSRRRGNEQFF. The CDR3 nucleotides are TGTGCCTGGAGTAGGCGCCGGGGGAATGAGCAGTTCTTC.

CDR3 in amino acids: CASSIRGQGASSGNTIYF. CDR3 coding DNA: TGTGCCAGTAGTATTCGGGGACAGGGGGCCTCCTCTGGAAACACCATATATTTT. The gene calls are TRBV19 and TRBJ1-3, with 12 bases identical to TRBD1. The CDR3 runs 18 residues. Trimming at V came to 3 bases and at J to 0 bases, leaving 6 bases not matched to a gene. CDR1 is LNHDA and CDR2 is SQIVND in the germline V gene (reference sequence).

This clone was seen just once. In DNA, the CDR3 is TGTGCCAGCAGCTTACAGGCAGGGGGCACCCGCTCCTATGGCTACACCTTC. Translated: CASSLQAGGTRSYGYTF. The rearrangement links TRBV7-8 to TRBJ1-2; 8 bases fit TRBD1. The CDR3 consists of 17 residues. The V segment lost 2 bases and the J segment 4 bases; nucleotides outside the gene matches: 12. Looked up from germline, CDR1 is SGHVS and CDR2 is FQNEAQ.

With regard to this clone: Other DNA sequences in the same sample also yield this CDR3. This chain links TRBV5-1 with TRBJ2-1; maybe TRBD2 (5 bases). The CDR3 runs to 14 residues. Germline values: CDR1 SGHRS, CDR2 YFSETQ. V dropped 4 bases and J dropped 3 bases, with 11 bases sitting between them. The CDR3 loop is CASSLSGGYNEQFF. In nucleotides, the CDR3 is TGCGCCAGCAGCCTAAGCGGAGGCTACAATGAGCAGTTCTTC.

The chain employs TRBV27 and TRBJ2-5; 8 bases line up with TRBD1. With V trimmed by 5 bases and J by 4 bases, 12 bases remained unmatched. CDR1 MNHEY and CDR2 SMNVEV come from the germline V gene (reference sequence). CDR3 length: 16 residues. For the CDR3, the DNA is TGTGCCAGCAGTCCTAACCAGGGGGCTGGGTTAGAGACCCAGTACTTC. Its translation is CASSPNQGAGLETQYF.

This clone appeared once. This chain uses TRBV10-3 with TRBJ2-2, with 14 bases aligning to TRBD2. This CDR3 has 19 residues. Germline loops: CDR1 ENHRY, CDR2 SYGVKD. The J segment lost 0 bases and the V segment lost 3 bases, leaving 6 bases of the junction unmatched. The CDR3 spells CAISDPPGLAGANTGELFF. The CDR3 DNA is TGTGCCATCAGTGACCCACCGGGACTAGCGGGGGCGAACACCGGGGAGCTGTTTTTT.

CDR3 coding DNA: TGTGCCAGCAGTTTGCGGCTAGCGGGCTACGAGCAGTACTTC. Its protein product is CASSLRLAGYEQYF. V is TRBV28 and J is TRBJ2-7; 8 positions agree with TRBD2. The V gene's germline CDR1 is MDHEN and CDR2 SYDVKM. V trimming: 3 bases; J trimming: 3 bases; junction bases outside the gene matches: 4. This CDR3 region has 14 residues.

This chain connects TRBV3-1 (or the pseudogene TRBV3-2) to TRBJ2-1, with TRBD2 as a possible D gene (5 bases). Germline V gene sequence: CDR1 LGHDT, CDR2 YNNKEL (reference sequence). V was cut by 0 bases and J by 9 bases, with 15 bases left in between. The CDR3 runs to 15 residues. CDR3 coding DNA: TGTGCCAGCAGCCAAGACGCGGACGGGGTTGGTGAGCAGTTCTTC. Protein: CASSQDADGVGEQFF.

This clone has just one count. The rearrangement links TRBV5-1 to TRBJ1-2, with a possible D match to TRBD1 (6 bases). Per germline, CDR1 SGHRS and CDR2 YFSETQ. V lost 0 bases and J lost 5, with 11 bases in between. The CDR3 is 14 amino acids. The CDR3 is CASSLGQEVYGYTF. The CDR3 bases are TGCGCCAGCAGCTTGGGACAGGAGGTATATGGCTACACCTTC. Full variable domain (outside the CDR3, taken from reference TRBV5-1 and TRBJ1-2): KAGVTQTPRYLIKTRGQQVTLSCSPISGHRSVSWYQQTPGQGLQFLFEYFSETQRNKGNFPGRFSGRQFSNSRSEMNVSTLELGDSALYLCASSLGQEVYGYTFGSGTRLTVV.

This clone was observed a single time. The chain uses TRBV3-1 (or the pseudogene TRBV3-2) and TRBJ2-3; D is unclear. The germline V gene encodes CDR1 LGHDT and CDR2 YNNKEL (reference sequence). V was pared by 0 bases and J by 6 bases, with 10 bases between. The CDR3 sequence is 14 residues long. The CDR3 DNA reads TGTGCCAGCAGCCAAGACACCCGTGGCGATACGCAGTATTTT. This codes for CASSQDTRGDTQYF.

The chain's CDR3 is CASSTLTGSYRYGYTF. CDR3 in DNA: TGTGCCAGTAGTACCCTGACAGGGAGCTATCGCTATGGCTACACCTTC. The rearrangement links TRBV19 to TRBJ1-2; 7 positions match TRBD1. Germline CDR1 and CDR2: LNHDA and SQIVND (reference sequence). The V gene end was trimmed by 4 bases and the J gene end by 4 bases; junction bases not matched to a gene: 12. The CDR3 consists of 16 residues.